This TCR beta chain was observed in a study of neurological immune-mediated disorders. 5'RACE employing 10-nucleotide random UMIs yielded the cDNA. Whenever a sequencing run was performed, it yielded over 190 million TCR-beta sequences from 15-18 subjects. MiXCR, applied by TCRdb to the 5' RACE reads, yields one record per CDR3 protein. The table shows tens of thousands of distinct CDR3 sequences, with about 12% occurring only once. This clonotype was detected many times. The unsorted libraries originated from 2 million PBMCs that had been stored at -80 C. The CDR3 consists of 15 residues. Losses at the gene ends were 3 bases for V and 0 bases for J; bases not matched to a gene: 6. Germline CDR1 reads SGHRS; CDR2 reads YFSETQ.

Sequenced: PBMCs. The chain employs TRBV5-1 and TRBJ2-7, with 7 bases that match TRBD1. The clonotype was recovered from a female donor in good health. The CDR3 sequence: CASSWGTDSSYEQYF. CDR3 DNA: TGCGCCAGCAGCTGGGGGACAGACAGCTCCTACGAGCAGTACTTC.